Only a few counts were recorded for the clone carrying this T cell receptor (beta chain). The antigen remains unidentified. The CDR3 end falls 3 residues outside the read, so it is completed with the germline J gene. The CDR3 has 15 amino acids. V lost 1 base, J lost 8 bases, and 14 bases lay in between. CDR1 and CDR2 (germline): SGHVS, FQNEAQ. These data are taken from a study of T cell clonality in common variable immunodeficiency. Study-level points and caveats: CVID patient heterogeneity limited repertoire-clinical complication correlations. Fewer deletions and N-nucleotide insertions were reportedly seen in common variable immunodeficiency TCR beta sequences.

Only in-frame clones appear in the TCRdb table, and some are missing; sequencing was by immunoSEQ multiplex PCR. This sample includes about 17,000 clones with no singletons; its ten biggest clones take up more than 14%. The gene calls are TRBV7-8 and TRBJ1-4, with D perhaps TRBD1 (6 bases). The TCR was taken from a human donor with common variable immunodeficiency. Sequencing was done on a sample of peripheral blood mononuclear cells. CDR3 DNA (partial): TGTGCCAGCAGCTTAGGGTTTCTAAGGGGGGAAAAA. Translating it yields CASSLGFLRGEK. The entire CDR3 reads CASSLGFLRGEKLFF.